This TCR beta chain was found in a study of T cell responses to AZD1222 COVID-19 vaccine. Study-level findings and limits: Possibly, clonal diversity was underestimated; donors were largely white British and included more females.

The V and J ends lost 9 bases and 4 bases, in that order; junction bases with no gene match: 6. CDR3 size: 13 residues. CDR1 is LGHNT and CDR2 is FRNRAP in the germline V gene. Note on this clone: The antigen is unknown.

This table comes from immunoSEQ multiplex PCR, and its TCRdb copy is limited to in-frame clones, with some not included. The data show some 86,000 clones, about 90% seen once. Here the sequenced sample was peripheral blood, taken on day 0 of AZD1222 vaccination. The TCR was taken from an adult in good health. This sequence joins TRBV12-5 and TRBJ2-1, with 7 nucleotides matching TRBD2. The DNA for the CDR3 is TGTGCTAGCGCTAGCGGTTTGTACAATGAGCAGTTCTTC. Translating gives CASASGLYNEQFF.